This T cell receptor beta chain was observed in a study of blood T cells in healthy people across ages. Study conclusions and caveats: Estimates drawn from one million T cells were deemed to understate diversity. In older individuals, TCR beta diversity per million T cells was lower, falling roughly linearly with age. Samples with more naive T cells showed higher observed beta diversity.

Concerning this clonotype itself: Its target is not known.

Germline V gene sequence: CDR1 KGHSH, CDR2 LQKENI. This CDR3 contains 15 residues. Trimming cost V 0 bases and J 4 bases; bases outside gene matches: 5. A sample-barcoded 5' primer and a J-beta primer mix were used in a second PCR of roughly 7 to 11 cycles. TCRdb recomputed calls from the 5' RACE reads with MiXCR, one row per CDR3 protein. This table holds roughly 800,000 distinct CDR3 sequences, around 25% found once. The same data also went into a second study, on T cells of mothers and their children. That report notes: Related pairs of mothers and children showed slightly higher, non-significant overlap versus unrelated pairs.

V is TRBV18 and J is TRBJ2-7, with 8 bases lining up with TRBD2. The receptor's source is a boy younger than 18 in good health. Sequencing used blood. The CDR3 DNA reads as TGTGCCAGCTCACCACCGGGACTAGGGGCTTACGAGCAGTACTTC. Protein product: CASSPPGLGAYEQYF.